This T cell receptor (beta chain) was captured in a study of T-cell reconstitution after alpha-beta-depleted transplantation in children. Overall study results and limits: Expanded clones from the graft, numbering several hundred, reportedly supplied alpha-beta T cells about two months after transplant.

On this clonotype itself: The antigen remains undetermined.

The CDR3 has 13 amino acids. Germline assignment: CDR1 DFQATT and CDR2 SNEGSKA (reference sequence). Deletions cut 4 bases from V and 7 bases from J, with 14 bases between. Unique molecular identifiers were built into the TCRbeta library. MiXCR, applied by TCRdb to the PCR reads, yields one record per CDR3 protein. The sample contains about 310,000 distinct CDR3 sequences, around 20% of which appear only once. The sequences come from PBMCs, mostly from graft donor cells, collected 180 days after TCRalphabeta/CD19-depleted stem cell transplant. The sequence came from a male patient younger than 18 who had a stem cell transplant for acute lymphoblastic leukemia, so the T cells may come from the graft donor. V gene TRBV20-1 combines with J gene TRBJ1-5, with D unresolved. The DNA for the CDR3 is TGCAGTGCTACCGGACCGGCCAGACAGCCCCAGCATTTT. Translated: CSATGPARQPQHF.